Below are 15 T cell receptor beta chains sequenced from a single sample in a study of blood T cells in healthy people across ages. With a J-beta primer mix and a sample-barcoded 5' primer, a second PCR ran about 6 to 11 cycles. TCRdb processed the 5' RACE reads anew with MiXCR; each CDR3 protein has one entry. The sample has 1.5 million to 2 million distinct CDR3 sequences, approximately 30% seen once. Material for sequencing was blood. These receptors came from a woman in her twenties or thirties in good health.

Worth noting for this clonotype: This may be a read error, as it is one base from a much larger clone. The chain carries TRBV6-6 and TRBJ2-7; the D is unclear. CDR3 size: 13 residues. From germline, CDR1 is MNHNY and CDR2 SVGAGI (reference sequence). The V gene lost 8 bases and the J gene lost 2 bases, with 13 bases spanning the gap. Here the CDR3 DNA reads TGTGCCAGCGGTCGTGGAGATCCCTACGAGCAGTACTTC. Residues: CASGRGDPYEQYF.

V usage is TRBV21-1 and J usage is TRBJ1-6. TRBV21-1 counts as a pseudogene. The CDR3 runs to 17 residues. CDR3: CASSKLTSRTYNSPLHF. The CDR3 DNA follows: TGTGCCAGCAGCAAGTTGACCAGCAGGACGTATAATTCACCCCTCCACTTT.

V usage is TRBV6-1 and J usage is TRBJ2-2, with 13 bases matching TRBD2. J lost 0 bases, V lost 6 bases, and 10 bases had no gene match. Germline V gene data show CDR1 as MNHNS and CDR2 as SASEGT. This CDR3 is 19 amino acids long. The CDR3 protein is CASRRTSGGRASNTGELFF. For the CDR3, the DNA is TGTGCCAGCAGACGGACTAGCGGGGGAAGAGCTTCGAACACCGGGGAGCTGTTTTTT.

This clonotype was recorded many times. The chain joins TRBV29-1 to TRBJ2-7; 10 nucleotides match TRBD1. The CDR3 has 14 amino acids. Unmatched junction bases numbered 8, after V lost 3 bases and J lost 6 bases. CDR1 and CDR2 (germline): SQVTM, ANQGSEA. In nucleotides, the CDR3 is TGCAGCGTTGAGGGTCCGGACAGGGGGGCCGAGCAGTACTTC. Translated: CSVEGPDRGAEQYF.

This clonotype has a handful of counts. V gene TRBV20-1 combines with J gene TRBJ2-3; TRBD2 matches at 9 bases. The V gene's germline CDR1 is DFQATT and CDR2 SNEGSKA (reference sequence). V was clipped by 6 bases and J by 4 bases; unmatched bases: 11. This CDR3 has 15 residues. CDR3 amino acids: CSAAGGQPRADTQYF. The CDR3 DNA follows: TGCAGTGCAGCGGGGGGACAACCGAGGGCAGATACGCAGTATTTT.

The chain employs TRBV24-1 and TRBJ1-2; no definite D call. V lost 2 bases to trimming and J lost 0 bases, with 9 bases between them. CDR1 and CDR2 (germline): KGHDR, SFDVKD. CDR3 length: 15 amino acids. Here the CDR3 DNA reads TGTGCCACCAGTGATTCCCCAGCGCCTAACTATGGCTACACCTTC. Translated: CATSDSPAPNYGYTF.

This clonotype was picked up many times. The chain couples TRBV5-1 to TRBJ2-3, with unresolved D. CDR1 and CDR2 (germline): SGHRS, YFSETQ. The CDR3 spans 13 residues. The V and J ends lost 0 bases and 6 bases respectively, with 8 bases between them. In DNA form, the CDR3 reads TGCGCCAGCAGCTTGGATGGCCCCGATACGCAGTATTTT. Residues: CASSLDGPDTQYF.

This sequence joins TRBV5-1 and TRBJ2-1, with D maybe TRBD2 (6 bases). The CDR3 totals 16 residues. Germline CDR1 and CDR2: SGHRS and YFSETQ. V was cut by 0 bases and J by 13 bases, with 23 bases left in between. The CDR3 region has the DNA TGCGCCAGCAGCTTGGGAGGGGCGGGGATTCAAGAGACCCAGTTCTTC. This gives the protein CASSLGGAGIQETQFF.

The chain has TRBV27 and TRBJ2-7; TRBD2 matches 8 bases. The CDR3 covers 15 residues. J was trimmed by 7 bases and V by 5 bases; bases with no gene match: 13. Germline values: CDR1 MNHEY, CDR2 SMNVEV (reference sequence). CDR3 coding DNA: TGTGCCAGCAGTCCGGCGGGGGGCCACTACAATGAGCAGTACTTC. Its translation is CASSPAGGHYNEQYF.

V and J are TRBV28 and TRBJ2-5; tentatively, D is TRBD1 (8 bases). The CDR3 sequence is 16 residues long. Trimming pared 1 base from V and 5 bases from J, leaving 17 bases between. Per germline, CDR1 MDHEN and CDR2 SYDVKM. This CDR3 is CASSLYYRGGRETQYF. The CDR3 DNA is TGTGCCAGCAGTTTATATTACAGGGGGGGACGGGAGACCCAGTACTTC.

CDR3 sequence (DNA): TGTGCCAGCAGTGAAGGGCTAGCGGGGGGATACTACGAGCAGTACTTC. This gives the protein CASSEGLAGGYYEQYF. V gene TRBV2 combines with J gene TRBJ2-7; 11 bases map to TRBD2. Trimming removed 1 base from V and 3 bases from J; junction bases left unmatched: 5. Germline CDR1 SNHLY, CDR2 FYNNEI. The CDR3 is made up of 16 amino acids.

This clonotype was picked up a small number of times. This chain links TRBV12-3 or TRBV12-4 with TRBJ2-2; D is ambiguous. The CDR3 covers 14 residues. V was pared by 7 bases and J by 2 bases, with 11 bases between. The CDR3 region has the DNA TGTGCCAGCACTGACACAATAAACACCGGGGAGCTGTTTTTT. Translated, it gives CASTDTINTGELFF.

As to this clonotype: One end of the junction does not line up with germline, which may come from a read error. The J gene is TRBJ1-4, the V gene TRBV5-1; no clear D. CDR3 length: 13 residues. Germline V lookup: CDR1 SGHRS, CDR2 YFSETQ. CDR3 nucleotide sequence: TGCGCCAACAGCGTAGGAGATAATGAAAAACTGTTTTTT. Translating it yields CANSVGDNEKLFF.

V usage is TRBV2 and J usage is TRBJ2-5; maybe TRBD2 (5 bases). Germline V gene data show CDR1 as SNHLY and CDR2 as FYNNEI. Trimming left V 8 bases short and J 0 bases short, with 19 bases between. The CDR3 length is 16 residues. The CDR3 is CASRIGMTPNQETQYF. In nucleotides, the CDR3 is TGTGCCAGCCGAATCGGGATGACACCTAACCAAGAGACCCAGTACTTC.

In its sample, this clonotype was seen a few times. The J gene is TRBJ2-5, the V gene TRBV9; D not certain. Per the germline V gene, CDR1 is SGDLS and CDR2 is YYNGEE. Trimming pared 4 bases from V and 11 bases from J, leaving 18 bases between. This CDR3 spans 13 amino acids. The CDR3 DNA sequence: TGTGCCAGCAGCTTTACCTCTGAGACTGAGCAGTACTTC. This gives the protein CASSFTSETEQYF.